The rows below give T cell receptor beta chains drawn from one sample of a study of response to subunit inactivated influenza vaccine. MiXCR, applied by TCRdb to the RT-PCR reads, yields one record per CDR3 protein. This sample carries around 600,000 distinct CDR3 sequences, 11% of them seen once, and the ten largest clones take approximately 10%. These same data were also listed under a study on T cells expressing NK-cell markers.

The sequenced sample was PBMCs from blood, obtained on the day of vaccination. The receptors were gathered from a man aged 50 or older who received an inactivated influenza vaccine. CDR3s include the opening cysteine and the closing phenylalanine or tryptophan. D genes are given only for firm matches. Clone size is stated in some rows and not others, as once, few, many or a class when expanded.

TRBJ2-5	TRBV25-1	.	.	TGTGCCAGCAGACATCGGAAGGCCTTAGGGTCATGGGAGACCCAGTACTTC	CASRHRKALGSWETQYF
TRBJ2-5	TRBV7-8	.	TRBD1	TGTGCCAGCAGCTGGACAGGCCAAGAGACCCAGTACTTC	CASSWTGQETQYF
TRBJ2-2	TRBV12-3/TRBV12-4	.	.	TGTGCCAGCAGTTTTGGTCTCCCCGGGGAGCTGTTTTTT	CASSFGLPGELFF
TRBJ2-2	TRBV5-1	.	TRBD1	TGCGCCAGCAGCTTGGCCTGGGGACAGGGTAACACCGGGGAGCTGTTTTTT	CASSLAWGQGNTGELFF
TRBJ2-2	TRBV6-1	few	.	TGTGCCAGCATAGGACAGCCGAACACCGGGGAGCTGTTTTTT	CASIGQPNTGELFF
TRBJ2-1	TRBV20-1	few	.	TGCAGTGGGAGTCGGGGGAATGAGCAGTTCTTC	CSGSRGNEQFF
TRBJ2-2	TRBV29-1	.	TRBD1	TGCAGCGTTGGGGGGACAGACGGTAACACCGGGGAGCTGTTTTTT	CSVGGTDGNTGELFF
TRBJ2-1	TRBV7-9	.	.	TGTGCCAGCAGACCACCCGGGACACTTTACAATGAGCAGTTCTTC	CASRPPGTLYNEQFF
TRBJ2-2	TRBV12-3/TRBV12-4	many	.	TGTGCCAGCAGTTTGGCTAGGGCCGGGGAGCTGTTTTTT	CASSLARAGELFF
TRBJ2-1	TRBV28	.	TRBD1	TGTGCCAGCCGTGAGACAGGGGGGAATGAGCAGTTCTTC	CASRETGGNEQFF
TRBJ1-5	TRBV20-1	.	.	TGCAGTGCTAGATCAACAGGTTCTAATCAGCCCCAGCATTTT	CSARSTGSNQPQHF
TRBJ2-3	TRBV11-2	.	.	TGTGCCAGCAGCCAGGGCGGAGCTAGCACAGATACGCAGTATTTT	CASSQGGASTDTQYF
TRBJ2-2	TRBV15	.	.	TGTGCCACCACCCAAAGAGGGGAGTACACCGGGGAGCTGTTTTTT	CATTQRGEYTGELFF
TRBJ2-2	TRBV3-1	.	TRBD2	TGTGCCAGCAGCCGCCCTAGCGGGAGTTTATCCGGGGAGCTGTTTTTT	CASSRPSGSLSGELFF
TRBJ2-2	TRBV5-1	.	TRBD2	TGCGCCAGCAGCATAGCGGGAGGGCGCACCGGGGAGCTGTTTTTT	CASSIAGGRTGELFF
TRBJ2-1	TRBV6-5	.	.	TGTGCCAGCACCAACTACAATGAGCAGTTCTTC	CASTNYNEQFF
TRBJ2-7	TRBV15	few	.	TGTGCCACCAGCATAGATTCCGGCTCCTACGAGCAGTACTTC	CATSIDSGSYEQYF
TRBJ1-2	TRBV24-1	.	.	TGTGCCACCAGTGATTACACAGGCTATGGCTACACCTTC	CATSDYTGYGYTF
TRBJ1-1	TRBV7-9	few	TRBD1	TGTGCCAGCAGCTTAGGGGGACAGGGTCGGACTGAAGCTTTCTTT	CASSLGGQGRTEAFF
TRBJ2-7	TRBV7-2	many	TRBD2	TGTGCCAGCAGCTTAGGAGAAGCGGGGGGGCCGTACGAGCAGTACTTC	CASSLGEAGGPYEQYF
TRBJ2-5	TRBV20-1	.	.	TGCAGTGCTGGGGACCTAGAGGAGACCCAGTACTTC	CSAGDLEETQYF
TRBJ2-1	TRBV18	few	.	TGTGCCAGCTCAGACACTAGAACTGGGTCCTACAATGAGCAGTTCTTC	CASSDTRTGSYNEQFF
TRBJ1-1	TRBV7-9	many	.	TGTGCCAGCGGCAAAGATAACACTGAAGCTTTCTTT	CASGKDNTEAFF
TRBJ1-2	TRBV7-9	.	TRBD1	TGTGCCAGCAGCAACACAGGGGGGTATTATGAAAACTATGGCTACACCTTC	CASSNTGGYYENYGYTF
TRBJ2-7	TRBV4-1	.	.	TGCGCCAGCAGCCAAGATCCAGGACAGAGGTGGGGAGAGCAGTACTTC	CASSQDPGQRWGEQYF
TRBJ1-2	TRBV24-1	.	TRBD1	TGTGCCACCAGTGACCCTCGACAGGGAGCGCGGTATGGCTACACCTTC	CATSDPRQGARYGYTF
TRBJ1-1	TRBV10-3	.	.	TGTGCCATCAGTGAATTTCAAAGGGGTCTCGGGAACACTGAAGCTTTCTTT	CAISEFQRGLGNTEAFF
TRBJ2-7	TRBV5-1	many	TRBD2	TGCGCCAGCAGCATGAATGCCGGGACTAGCGGGACCCTCTACGAGCAGTACTTC	CASSMNAGTSGTLYEQYF
TRBJ1-1	TRBV19	many	.	TGTGCCAGTAGTGTCGGACAGCCGAACACTGAAGCTTTCTTT	CASSVGQPNTEAFF
TRBJ2-1	TRBV3-1	few	.	TGTGCCAGCAGCCAAGAAATAGGGGGCAATGAGCAGTTCTTC	CASSQEIGGNEQFF
TRBJ2-7	TRBV2	few	.	TGTGCCAGCAGTGTGGACAGTTTTAGCGAGCAGTACTTC	CASSVDSFSEQYF
TRBJ2-4	TRBV4-3	.	TRBD2	TGCGCCAGCAGCCCATATGGGACTAGTTGGGAAGCCAAAAACATTCAGTACTTC	CASSPYGTSWEAKNIQYF
TRBJ2-1	TRBV19	.	.	TGTGCCAGTAGTAGCGGGACCCAGTACAATGAGCAGTTCTTC	CASSSGTQYNEQFF
TRBJ2-1	TRBV7-2	.	TRBD1	TGTGCCAGCAGCTTATGGCAGGGGGTCTCCTACAATGAGCAGTTCTTC	CASSLWQGVSYNEQFF
TRBJ2-3	TRBV9	.	.	TGTGCCAGCAGTAGCGGCGTCACAGATACGCAGTATTTT	CASSSGVTDTQYF
TRBJ2-1	TRBV20-1	.	TRBD1	TGCAGTGCAGACCCCTCCGGGACAGTCAATGAGCAGTTCTTC	CSADPSGTVNEQFF
TRBJ1-1	TRBV2	.	TRBD1	TGTGCCAGCATTCGAGGCGGACAGGGCGCTGAAGCTTTCTTT	CASIRGGQGAEAFF
TRBJ1-1	TRBV29-1	few	TRBD1	TGCAGCGTTGCCGACAGGGGTGAAGCTTTCTTT	CSVADRGEAFF
TRBJ2-7	TRBV7-9	.	TRBD1	TGTGCCAGCAGCTTGCGTGACAGGGGTTTTGGAGCCTACGAGCAGTACTTC	CASSLRDRGFGAYEQYF
TRBJ2-1	TRBV7-2	.	.	TGTGCCAGCAGCTTAGCGCTACGTGAGCAGTTCTTC	CASSLALREQFF
TRBJ2-3	TRBV6-2/TRBV6-3	.	TRBD2	TGTGCCAGCAGTCCCAACGGGGGGTACACAGATACGCAGTATTTT	CASSPNGGYTDTQYF
TRBJ2-1	TRBV11-1	.	.	TGTGCCAGCAGCTGGGCGGGGCTAGGAACTGAGCAGTTCTTC	CASSWAGLGTEQFF
TRBJ1-1	TRBV3-1	many	TRBD1	TGTGCCAGCAGCCCAACAGGGGGCATGAACACTGAAGCTTTCTTT	CASSPTGGMNTEAFF
TRBJ2-7	TRBV10-3	.	.	TGTGCCTTCCACAGGGGGTGGCTAGCGGGATCCTACGAGCAGTACTTC	CAFHRGWLAGSYEQYF
TRBJ2-3	TRBV20-1	few	.	TGCAGTGCCTACCCGAGCTATAGCACAGATACGCAGTATTTT	CSAYPSYSTDTQYF
TRBJ2-1	TRBV29-1	many	.	TGCAGCGCATCGGACTTACTCAATGAGCAGTTCTTC	CSASDLLNEQFF
TRBJ1-1	TRBV6-2/TRBV6-3	few	.	TGTGCCAGCAGTCTCAGGAAGAACACTGAAGCTTTCTTT	CASSLRKNTEAFF
TRBJ1-1	TRBV3-1	many	TRBD1	TGTGCCAGCAGCCAAAAACAGGGGGCTACTGAAGCTTTCTTT	CASSQKQGATEAFF
TRBJ2-7	TRBV27	few	.	TGTGCCAGCAGTTTACTCCGGGGAGGAGACGAGCAGTACTTC	CASSLLRGGDEQYF
TRBJ2-7	TRBV6-5	few	TRBD1	TGTGCCAGCAGTTACCGGGACAGAGATTACGAGCAGTACTTC	CASSYRDRDYEQYF
TRBJ2-5	TRBV10-3	.	.	TGTGCCATCAGTGACACCGGGACGGCAGGGGAGACCCAGTACTTC	CAISDTGTAGETQYF
TRBJ2-5	TRBV4-3	.	TRBD2	TGCGCCAGCAGCCAAGATCTTAGGCTAGCGGGATTGATCGAGACCCAGTACTTC	CASSQDLRLAGLIETQYF
TRBJ2-4	TRBV5-1	.	TRBD2	TGCGCCAGCAGCTTGGGGACTAGCAGTAACATTCAGTACTTC	CASSLGTSSNIQYF
TRBJ2-2	TRBV9	many	TRBD1	TGTGCCAGCAGCGTAGGGACAGGGGCCGGGGAGCTGTTTTTT	CASSVGTGAGELFF
TRBJ1-1	TRBV30	few	.	TGTGCCTGGAGTCCACGACAGTACACTGAAGCTTTCTTT	CAWSPRQYTEAFF
TRBJ2-5	TRBV3-1	.	.	TGTGCCAGCTCTCGCGGGGCCAGGGAGACCCAGTACTTC	CASSRGARETQYF
TRBJ2-7	TRBV6-5	many	TRBD1	TGTGCCAGCAGTTACGAGACAGGGTCCTACGAGCAGTACTTC	CASSYETGSYEQYF
TRBJ2-7	TRBV7-2	.	.	TGTGCCAGCAGCCCCCCCGGGACGGGGCTCGAGCAGTACTTC	CASSPPGTGLEQYF
TRBJ2-6	TRBV2	few	.	TGTGCCAGCAGTGATATCTCTGGGGCCAACGTCCTGACTTTC	CASSDISGANVLTF
TRBJ2-3	TRBV18	few	TRBD1	TGTGCCAGCTCATCAATTCCGGGACAGGGATTTGATACGCAGTATTTT	CASSSIPGQGFDTQYF